A selection of T cell receptor beta chains follows, all from one sample in a study of a mutant IDH1 vaccine in newly diagnosed glioma. Profiling relied on immunoSEQ multiplex PCR, and the TCRdb table lists in-frame clones only, not all of them. Among just over 80,000 clones, approximately 85% were seen once, and the ten largest hold roughly 2%. Their recognized antigens are unknown. The sequencing used PBMCs, collected from a glioma patient whose treatment included an IDH1 peptide vaccine. These TCRs come from a man under 40 with glioma. Some clones in this sample may be carry-over from other donors' samples. CDR3s include the opening cysteine and the closing phenylalanine or tryptophan. Each record gives: V gene, clone size, J gene, D gene, CDR3 DNA, CDR3 protein. D genes are given only for firm matches. Some rows have no size entry. The others give once, few or many, or a class for an expanded clone.

TRBV5-4	NA	TRBJ1-4	TRBD1	TGTGCCAGCAGCTTGATGGGACAGGGGACTGAAAAACTGTTTTTT	CASSLMGQGTEKLFF
TRBV30	NA	TRBJ1-3	NA	TGTGCCTGGAAGCAATCACGGGGTGGAAACACCATATATTTT	CAWKQSRGGNTIYF
TRBV4-3	NA	TRBJ2-7	NA	TGCGCCAGCAGCCAAGAGAAGTGGGGTAGCGCCGGCGCGGTGGAGCAGTACTTC	CASSQEKWGSAGAVEQYF
TRBV23-1	NA	TRBJ2-7	NA	TGCGCCAGCAGTCAATCGGGGGGAAAGTCCTACGAGCAGTACTTC	CASSQSGGKSYEQYF
TRBV15	NA	TRBJ2-6	NA	TGTGCCACCAGCCGAACGGGGGTATTCTCTGGGGCCAACGTCCTGACTTTC	CATSRTGVFSGANVLTF
TRBV6-5	NA	TRBJ1-2	NA	TGTGCCAGCAGTTCCTCCTCGCTCGGCTATGGCTACACCTTC	CASSSSSLGYGYTF
TRBV27	NA	TRBJ1-1	NA	TGTGCCAGCAGTTTATCGAGGGGGGCCACGACTGAAGCTTTCTTT	CASSLSRGATTEAFF
TRBV11-3	NA	TRBJ2-1	TRBD1	TGTGCCAGCAGCTCCGACAGGGGGGGAAACAATGAGCAGTTCTTC	CASSSDRGGNNEQFF
TRBV6-1	NA	TRBJ2-7	NA	TGTGCCAGCAGGAGGGTACGTACTGAGCAGTACTTC	CASRRVRTEQYF
TRBV5-4	once	TRBJ2-4	TRBD2	TGTGCCAGCAGCTTGGGCGGGGGGGCTGCCAAAAACATTCAGTACTTC	CASSLGGGAAKNIQYF
TRBV28	NA	TRBJ2-2	NA	TGTGCCAGCAGACTTCCGAACACCGGGGAGCTGTTTTTT	CASRLPNTGELFF
TRBV6-5	NA	TRBJ2-6	NA	TGTGCCAGCAGTTACTCGAGGCTCTCTGGGGCCAACGTCCTGACTTTC	CASSYSRLSGANVLTF
TRBV7-2	NA	TRBJ1-1	TRBD1	TGTGCCAGCAGCTTAGGCATCTTGGCAGGGGGTCTTACTGAAGCTTTCTTT	CASSLGILAGGLTEAFF
TRBV19	NA	TRBJ1-3	NA	TGTGCCAGTAGTATAGGACAGGCGGTGGGCTCTGGAAACACCATATATTTT	CASSIGQAVGSGNTIYF
TRBV18	NA	TRBJ1-5	NA	TGTGCCAGCTCACCCAGGGAAGGGGCAAATCAGCCCCAGCATTTT	CASSPREGANQPQHF
TRBV7-2	NA	TRBJ2-1	TRBD2	TGTGCCAGCAGCTTAGAAACTAGCGGGGGGTCGTACTACAATGAGCAGTTCTTC	CASSLETSGGSYYNEQFF
TRBV12-5	NA	TRBJ2-3	NA	TGTGCTAGTGGTTTATCCCCTTTGGATACGCAGTATTTT	CASGLSPLDTQYF
TRBV11-3	NA	TRBJ2-3	NA	TGTGCCAGCAGCTTAGAAGGGACGCGGGGCACAGATACGCAGTATTTT	CASSLEGTRGTDTQYF
TRBV6-5	NA	TRBJ2-3	TRBD2	TGTGCCAGCTCCCGGGGGGGGTCCTTCACAGATACGCAGTATTTT	CASSRGGSFTDTQYF
TRBV28	once	TRBJ2-6	NA	TGTGCCAGCAGTTTTGGGGACACTACTGGGGCCAACGTCCTGACTTTC	CASSFGDTTGANVLTF
TRBV10-3	NA	TRBJ2-7	NA	TGTGCCACTCATGAGACAGAGACCTACGAGCAGTACTTC	CATHETETYEQYF
TRBV28	NA	TRBJ2-1	TRBD2	TGTGCCAGCAGTTTGGGGACTAGCGGGGTCGGAGCGGATGAGCAGTTCTTC	CASSLGTSGVGADEQFF
TRBV19	NA	TRBJ1-2	TRBD1	TGTGCCAGTAGTATCATGGGACAGATGATGGGCTACACCTTC	CASSIMGQMMGYTF
TRBV7-2	NA	TRBJ1-1	NA	TGTGCCAGCAGCAAGGACTGGGAAGCTTTCTTT	CASSKDWEAFF
TRBV11-2	NA	TRBJ2-3	TRBD2	TGTGCCAGCAGCTTAGGGATCGGGACTAGCGGGACAGATACGCAGTATTTT	CASSLGIGTSGTDTQYF
TRBV7-2	NA	TRBJ1-2	NA	TGTGCCAGCAGCTTAGTTTGGTCCGACTATCGGGACGGCTACACCTTC	CASSLVWSDYRDGYTF
TRBV5-8	NA	TRBJ1-1	TRBD1	TGTGCCAGCAGCTTTACAGGGGGCCGTTTGAACACTGAAGCTTTCTTT	CASSFTGGRLNTEAFF
TRBV25-1	NA	TRBJ1-5	TRBD1	TGTGCCAGCAGAGAGGGGGCTCAGCCCCAGCATTTT	CASREGAQPQHF
TRBV30	NA	TRBJ2-7	NA	TGTGCCTGGACCAGGGATGTTGCCTCCTACGAGCAGTACTTC	CAWTRDVASYEQYF
TRBV2	NA	TRBJ1-3	TRBD1	TGTGCCAGCAGTAGAGACAGGGGTGGAAACACCATATATTTT	CASSRDRGGNTIYF
TRBV2	NA	TRBJ2-5	NA	TGTGCCAGCACATGGGCTCTGGAGACCCAGTACTTC	CASTWALETQYF
TRBV7-2	few	TRBJ2-3	TRBD1	TGTGCCAGCAGCGAACCCGGGACAGGGGCAGATACGCAGTATTTT	CASSEPGTGADTQYF
TRBV5-1	NA	TRBJ1-2	TRBD1	TGCGCCAGCAGCTCCGCCCCTGACAGGGACGATGGCTACACCTTC	CASSSAPDRDDGYTF
TRBV19	NA	TRBJ2-7	NA	TGTGCCAGTAGTTCTCGGAGCTACGAGCAGTACTTC	CASSSRSYEQYF
TRBV10-3	NA	TRBJ2-7	TRBD1	TGTGCCATCAGTGAGCCGGGACAGGGTCTTGGCGAGCAGTACTTC	CAISEPGQGLGEQYF
TRBV30	few	TRBJ1-1	TRBD1	TGTGCCTGGAGTGACCGGGACAGGGGTCGTCCTGAAGCTTTCTTT	CAWSDRDRGRPEAFF
TRBV4-1	NA	TRBJ1-4	NA	TGCGCCAGCAGCCCTGAGTCAGGGGCCACTAATGAAAAACTGTTTTTT	CASSPESGATNEKLFF
TRBV7-8	few	TRBJ1-4	TRBD1	TGTGCCAGCAGCTTGGACAGGGGCTTTGAAAAACTGTTTTTT	CASSLDRGFEKLFF
TRBV5-8	NA	TRBJ1-3	NA	TGTGCCAGCAGCTTGGGCGCGAACTCTGGAAACACCATATATTTT	CASSLGANSGNTIYF
TRBV19	NA	TRBJ2-7	TRBD2	TGTGCCAGTAGTATCGCAGGAAACGGACTAGCGGGGATCAACGAGCAGTACTTC	CASSIAGNGLAGINEQYF
TRBV7-6	NA	TRBJ1-6	NA	TGTGCCAGCAGCTTAGCAGGGAATTCACCCCTCCACTTT	CASSLAGNSPLHF
TRBV29-1	NA	TRBJ2-7	TRBD2	TGCAGCGTCTGGACTAGCGGGAGCTCCTACGAGCAGTACTTC	CSVWTSGSSYEQYF
TRBV6-6	NA	TRBJ2-2	NA	TGTGCCAGCAGCCCTAGTTGGGGCACCGGGGAGCTGTTTTTT	CASSPSWGTGELFF
TRBV15	NA	TRBJ2-2	NA	TGTGCCACCGGCAGAGTCTATGGACCCCGGGACAAGAACACCGGGGAGCTGTTTTTT	CATGRVYGPRDKNTGELFF
TRBV5-1	NA	TRBJ2-4	TRBD2	TGCGCCAGCAGCCTAGGACTAGCGCGAACGCGAGGGGACATTCAGTACTTC	CASSLGLARTRGDIQYF
TRBV29-1	NA	TRBJ2-1	TRBD1	TGCAGCGGCTCCCGGACAGGGGGGAATGAGCAGTTCTTC	CSGSRTGGNEQFF
TRBV6-6	NA	TRBJ1-2	TRBD1	TGTGCCAGCAGTTACGCCGACAGGGAGGCTGGCTACACCTTC	CASSYADREAGYTF
TRBV7-2	NA	TRBJ1-2	NA	TGTGCCAGCAGCTTGGTAAACAGGGCTGGCTACACCTTC	CASSLVNRAGYTF
TRBV28	NA	TRBJ1-2	NA	TGTGCCAGCAGCGATGTGCCCCGGGGCTCTAACTATGGCTACACCTTC	CASSDVPRGSNYGYTF